Sequencing of this T cell receptor (beta chain) was carried out in a study of chemoradiotherapy in HPV16-positive cancers. Study-wide background: Candidate HPV-specific T-cell clones and common TCR motifs came from functional assays in a couple of HPV16-positive patients.

The study's findings and limits: Non-HPV-specific T cells did not expand in tumors during treatment, whereas candidate HPV-specific clones and E7-related motifs did.

As concerns this clone: As yet, its antigen is unknown.

The germline gives CDR1 MNHEY, CDR2 SMNVEV (reference sequence). V was cut by 8 bases and J by 8 bases, with 15 bases left in between. This CDR3 comprises 12 residues. Samples were taken several times over chemoradiotherapy. Repertoires were generated with immunoSEQ multiplex PCR, while TCRdb's copy carries only in-frame clones and drops some. The top ten hold 2.5% to 3.5% of the sample, which has fewer than 30,000 clones, approximately 94% seen once. The specimen was obtained from a patient who underwent chemoradiotherapy. This sequence was found in a human donor with HPV-associated anogenital cancer. V gene TRBV27 combines with J gene TRBJ1-2; tentatively, D is TRBD1 (6 bases). The chain's CDR3 is CASGGAPNGYTF. Here the CDR3 DNA reads TGTGCCAGCGGGGGGGCCCCAAACGGCTACACCTTC.